This T cell receptor beta chain was obtained from a study of blood T cell repertoires in COVID-19. About the study: PBMCs, B-cell-depleted T cells, or T cells provided the cDNA or gDNA that made up the material.

Profiling relied on immunoSEQ multiplex PCR, and the TCRdb table lists in-frame clones only, not all of them. Of hundreds of thousands of clones listed, about 90% are singletons. The V and J ends lost 4 bases and 3 bases, in that order; junction bases with no gene match: 13. Germline V gives CDR1 PRHDT, CDR2 FYEKMQ (reference sequence). The CDR3 is 18 amino acids. The sequencing input was PBMCs or T cells enriched from blood (not recorded which). This chain uses TRBV13 with TRBJ2-3, with 10 bases matching TRBD2. This receptor was taken from a woman aged 25 to 39 with acute COVID-19. CDR3 region: CASSSLRHSGRPTDTQYF. As DNA, the CDR3 is TGTGCCAGCAGCTCCCTTAGGCATAGCGGGAGGCCAACAGATACGCAGTATTTT. The variable domain in full, with the rest retrieved from reference TRBV13 and TRBJ2-3, is AAGVIQSPRHLIKEKRETATLKCYPIPRHDTVYWYQQGPGQDPQFLISFYEKMQSDKGSIPDRFSAQQFSDYHSELNMSSLELGDSALYFCASSSLRHSGRPTDTQYFGPGTRLTVL.